This T cell receptor (beta chain) originates from a study of blood T cell repertoires in COVID-19. Original processing notes: Scientists estimated how many nucleated cells there were by amplifying reference gene primers. Repertoires were generated with immunoSEQ multiplex PCR, while TCRdb's copy carries only in-frame clones and drops some. The DNA gave D and trimming, while V, J and clone size come from that table. The data show about 170,000 clones, about four fifths seen once. This CDR3 spans 13 amino acids. Trimming took 2 bases from V and 12 from J; bases not matched to a gene: 5. CDR1 is LGHDT and CDR2 is YNNKEL in the germline V gene (reference sequence).

The chain joins TRBV3-1 (or the pseudogene TRBV3-2) to TRBJ2-3; 10 bases line up with TRBD2. The sample comprised PBMCs or T cells enriched from blood (not recorded which). The origin of this receptor is a woman aged 45-65 years in a cohort exposed to, infected with or recovered from COVID-19 (not recorded which). In DNA, the CDR3 is TGTGCCAGCAGCCAACTAGCGGGGGCCCTACAGTATTTT. Its translation is CASSQLAGALQYF.